Below, 32 T cell receptor beta chains from the same sample are listed, as sequenced in a study of T-cell reconstitution after alpha-beta-depleted transplantation in children. For TCRbeta, the library was prepared with unique molecular identifiers. TCRdb passed the PCR reads through MiXCR, listing each CDR3 protein once. This table has 200,000 to 250,000 distinct CDR3 sequences, approximately 8% appearing once. Sample: PBMCs, mostly from graft donor cells, taken 360 days after TCRalphabeta/CD19-depleted stem cell transplant. Every receptor here comes from a male patient aged 2 to 9 who had a stem cell transplant for acute myeloid leukemia, so the T cells may come from the graft donor.

The table lists this clonotype with many counts. The CDR3 is CASSYSGASRRIYNEQFF. The CDR3 coding sequence is TGTGCCAGCAGTTACAGTGGGGCTAGCAGACGAATCTACAATGAGCAGTTCTTC. The rearrangement joins TRBV6-2 or TRBV6-3 to TRBJ2-1; D possibly uses TRBD1 or TRBD2 (5 bases each). Trimming stripped 2 bases from V and 3 bases from J, with 20 bases between. The CDR3 spans 18 residues. CDR1 is MNHEY and CDR2 is SVGEGT in the germline V gene.

This clonotype was observed many times. The V and J genes are TRBV5-1 and TRBJ2-3; D is undetermined. Per the germline V gene, CDR1 is SGHRS and CDR2 is YFSETQ. With 3 bases removed from V and 1 base from J, the gap between germline ends came to 12 bases. The length of the CDR3 is 15 residues. Here the CDR3 DNA reads TGCGCCAGCAGCTCAATAAGCGCGGGCACAGATACGCAGTATTTT. Protein sequence: CASSSISAGTDTQYF.

The chain is built from TRBV7-2 and TRBJ2-7; TRBD1 aligns across 7 bases. CDR3 length equals 14 residues. Germline lookup yields CDR1 SGHTA and CDR2 FQGNSA. The junction had 7 bases not matched to a gene; V was cut back by 6 bases and J by 2 bases. CDR3 bases: TGTGCCAGCAGAACCGACAGGGAGACCTACGAGCAGTACTTC. Amino acids: CASRTDRETYEQYF.

This clonotype was counted many times. This chain connects TRBV5-6 to TRBJ2-3; D gene ambiguous. The CDR3 is made up of 15 amino acids. Germline loops: CDR1 SGHDT, CDR2 YYEEEE. V was trimmed by 1 base and J by 0 bases, leaving 9 bases between them. CDR3 region: CASSLTRGSTDTQYF. The CDR3 DNA sequence: TGTGCCAGCAGCTTGACGCGTGGTAGCACAGATACGCAGTATTTT.

The chain joins TRBV3-1 to TRBJ2-3; TRBD1 is a possible D gene (6 bases). Between the trimmed V and J ends, which lost 0 bases and 5 bases, there was a span of 24 bases. CDR1 and CDR2 (germline): LGHDT, YNNKEL (reference sequence). The CDR3 covers 19 residues. CDR3 protein: CASSQEGAETGQGRDTQYF. Written as DNA, the CDR3 is TGTGCCAGCAGCCAAGAAGGTGCGGAGACAGGCCAAGGAAGAGATACGCAGTATTTT.

This clonotype was detected many times. This chain links TRBV5-1 with TRBJ1-1, with D possibly matching TRBD1 (5 bases). Trimming cost V 4 bases and J 6 bases, with 10 bases left between them. This CDR3 has 12 residues. The germline CDR1 and CDR2 sequences are SGHRS and YFSETQ. The CDR3 protein is CASSPRGAEAFF. DNA for the CDR3: TGCGCCAGCAGCCCGAGGGGAGCTGAAGCTTTCTTT.

The chain carries TRBV5-1 and TRBJ2-2; 9 nucleotides agree with TRBD1. Germline V gene lookup returns CDR1 SGHRS and CDR2 YFSETQ. There are 17 residues in the CDR3. J gave up 4 bases and V 0 bases, and 7 bases lay outside the gene matches. The CDR3 loop is CASSLDRDRVLTGELFF. The CDR3 region has the DNA TGCGCCAGCAGCTTGGATCGGGACAGGGTCCTCACCGGGGAGCTGTTTTTT.

This clonotype showed up many times. The rearrangement joins TRBV5-1 to TRBJ2-7; D is unresolved. This CDR3 is 16 amino acids long. The germline gives CDR1 SGHRS, CDR2 YFSETQ. Trimming stripped 1 base from V and 1 base from J, with 15 bases between. The CDR3 DNA reads TGCGCCAGCAGCTTGTCTCTAGTCCGATCTTCCTACGAGCAGTACTTC. Encoded protein: CASSLSLVRSSYEQYF. Filled out from reference TRBV5-1 and TRBJ2-7, the complete variable domain reads KAGVTQTPRYLIKTRGQQVTLSCSPISGHRSVSWYQQTPGQGLQFLFEYFSETQRNKGNFPGRFSGRQFSNSRSEMNVSTLELGDSALYLCASSLSLVRSSYEQYFGPGTRLTVT.

This chain joins TRBV4-2 and TRBJ2-7; 7 bases agree with TRBD2. Per germline, CDR1 LGHNA and CDR2 YNFKEQ. The V gene end was trimmed by 2 bases and the J gene end by 3 bases; junction bases not matched to a gene: 4. The CDR3 contains 14 residues. CDR3 in amino acids: CASSQPGGFYEQYF. The CDR3 DNA sequence: TGTGCCAGCAGCCAACCGGGAGGCTTCTACGAGCAGTACTTC.

This clonotype was seen a handful of times. The V call is TRBV12-3 or TRBV12-4, the J call TRBJ2-7, with TRBD2 matching 8 bases. The CDR3 has 13 residues. Trimming took 6 bases from V and 6 from J; bases not matched to a gene: 7. Here the CDR3 reads CASSLGGVIEQYF. CDR3 bases: TGTGCCAGCAGCCTCGGGGGGGTGATCGAGCAGTACTTC.

J is TRBJ2-7 and V is TRBV6-1; 8 positions agree with TRBD2. The CDR3 covers 15 residues. V shed 6 bases, J shed 0 bases, and the junction held 7 bases outside the gene matches. From germline, CDR1 is MNHNS and CDR2 SASEGT. The CDR3 is CASSNSGKSSYEQYF. CDR3 bases: TGTGCCAGCAGCAATAGCGGGAAGAGCTCCTACGAGCAGTACTTC.

This clonotype was counted only a few times. V is TRBV7-8 and J is TRBJ1-1; no definite D call. V was cut by 5 bases and J by 5 bases, with 6 bases left in between. Per germline, CDR1 SGHVS and CDR2 FQNEAQ. The CDR3 totals 11 residues. As DNA, the CDR3 is TGTGCCAGCAGCCTGAGTACTGAAGCTTTCTTT. Amino acid sequence: CASSLSTEAFF. Using reference TRBV7-8 and TRBJ1-1 for the parts outside the CDR3, the full variable domain is GAGVSQSPRYKVAKRGQDVALRCDPISGHVSLFWYQQALGQGPEFLTYFQNEAQLDKSGLPSDRFFAERPEGSVSTLKIQRTQQEDSAVYLCASSLSTEAFFGQGTRLTVV.

This sequence joins TRBV20-1 and TRBJ1-5, with a possible D match to TRBD1 (6 bases). V was clipped by 6 bases and J by 0 bases, with 15 bases between them. The CDR3 is 15 residues long. Germline CDR1 is DFQATT and CDR2 is SNEGSKA (reference sequence). In DNA, the CDR3 is TGCAGTGCCTCAGAGGGGGGCAATAGCAATCAGCCCCAGCATTTT. Amino acid sequence: CSASEGGNSNQPQHF.

In this sample, this clonotype turned up many times. The J gene is TRBJ2-3, the V gene TRBV12-3 or TRBV12-4; D remains ambiguous. There are 13 residues in the CDR3. V lost 3 bases and J 2 bases, leaving 6 bases between the germline ends. CDR3 DNA sequence: TGTGCCAGCAGTTTTGGAGACACAGATACGCAGTATTTT. Encoded protein: CASSFGDTDTQYF.

This clonotype was detected many times. The chain uses TRBV4-3 and TRBJ2-5, with D perhaps being TRBD1 or TRBD2 (5 bases each). This CDR3 comprises 14 residues. Between the trimmed V and J ends, which lost 1 base and 5 bases, there was a span of 11 bases. CDR1 is LGHNA and CDR2 is YSLEER in the germline V gene. Written as DNA, the CDR3 is TGCGCCAGCAGCCAAGCCGGGGCAGGGGAGACCCAGTACTTC. Encoded protein: CASSQAGAGETQYF.

This clonotype occurred a few times. The chain combines TRBV6-5 with TRBJ2-3, with a possible D match to TRBD1 (5 bases). CDR3 size: 16 residues. V was cut by 0 bases and J by 4 bases, with 14 bases left in between. Germline lookup yields CDR1 MNHEY and CDR2 SVGAGI. CDR3 amino acids: CASSYSLGAASDTQYF. The CDR3 coding sequence is TGTGCCAGCAGTTACTCTCTAGGGGCGGCCTCAGATACGCAGTATTTT.

This clonotype was picked up many times. This chain links TRBV12-3 or TRBV12-4 with TRBJ1-2; 7 bases match TRBD1. V shed 6 bases and J 5 bases; nucleotides not matched to a gene: 6. The CDR3 runs 13 residues. The CDR3 spells CASRTGSGYGYTF. Written as DNA, the CDR3 is TGTGCCAGCAGGACAGGGTCGGGGTATGGCTACACCTTC.

This clonotype was found many times. The chain combines TRBV7-9 with TRBJ2-7; D not resolved. Germline CDR1 reads SEHNR; CDR2 reads FQNEAQ (reference sequence). The CDR3 loop spans 16 amino acids. The germline V and J ends were trimmed by 5 bases and 4 bases, with 21 bases remaining between them. CDR3 coding DNA: TGTGCCAGCAGCCCGGAGTACCCGACGGCAAATTACGAGCAGTACTTC. It encodes CASSPEYPTANYEQYF.

The sample holds many counts of this clonotype. Relative to the germline gene, one junction end is altered; a read error may explain this. This sequence joins TRBV20-1 and TRBJ2-3; TRBD2 might be the D (6 bases). The germline V gene encodes CDR1 DFQATT and CDR2 SNEGSKA (reference sequence). The CDR3 loop spans 15 amino acids. Here the CDR3 reads CSARVADTSTDTQYF. Here the CDR3 DNA reads TGCAGTGCCAGAGTAGCGGACACTAGCACAGATACGCAGTATTTT.

This clonotype was seen ten or more times. The chain links TRBV4-1 to TRBJ1-1; D ambiguous. CDR1 is MGHRA and CDR2 is YSYEKL in the germline V gene. CDR3 length: 12 amino acids. Between the trimmed V and J ends, which lost 4 bases and 0 bases, there was a span of 3 bases. The CDR3 protein is CASSRMNTEAFF. Written as DNA, the CDR3 is TGCGCCAGCAGCCGGATGAACACTGAAGCTTTCTTT.

The CDR3 here is CASSFRLSERLKSHTDTQYF. The CDR3 coding sequence is TGTGCCAGCAGCTTTAGACTTAGCGAACGGTTGAAGTCCCACACAGATACGCAGTATTTT. The chain is built from TRBV11-2 and TRBJ2-3; TRBD2 might be the D (5 bases). The CDR3 consists of 20 residues. The germline V and J ends were trimmed by 3 bases and 2 bases, with 27 bases remaining between them. Germline V gene lookup returns CDR1 SGHAT and CDR2 FQNNGV.

This clonotype was counted only a few times. J is TRBJ2-7 and V is TRBV20-1, with 8 bases fitting TRBD2. The V gene's germline CDR1 is DFQATT and CDR2 SNEGSKA (reference sequence). The CDR3 is 16 amino acids. V lost 7 bases to trimming and J lost 6 bases; unmatched junction nucleotides: 20. The CDR3 spells CSVVAAGSGRSSEQYF. CDR3 in DNA: TGCAGTGTGGTTGCGGCAGGGAGCGGGAGAAGTTCCGAGCAGTACTTC.

The chain links TRBV20-1 to TRBJ1-5; the match to TRBD1 covers 7 bases. Trimming removed 1 base from V and 10 bases from J; junction bases left unmatched: 16. The CDR3 spans 16 residues. Germline CDR1 DFQATT, CDR2 SNEGSKA (reference sequence). For the CDR3, the DNA is TGCAGTGCTAGAGGAGGGGATGGTAGGGGACAGAGACCCCAGCATTTT. It is translated as CSARGGDGRGQRPQHF.

This clonotype was observed many times. The rearrangement joins TRBV5-1 to TRBJ2-7; D is uncertain. The CDR3 totals 13 residues. Germline values: CDR1 SGHRS, CDR2 YFSETQ. The germline V and J ends were trimmed by 4 bases and 3 bases, with 11 bases remaining between them. The CDR3 DNA sequence: TGCGCCAGCAGCGTACGGACCGGCTACGAGCAGTACGTC. Its translation: CASSVRTGYEQYV.

The genes are TRBV4-2 and TRBJ1-2, with D hard to call. This CDR3 is built from 14 residues. V shed 3 bases and J shed 3 bases, with 11 bases lying between them. CDR1 LGHNA and CDR2 YNFKEQ come from the germline V gene. This CDR3 is CASSQTTEDYGYTF. CDR3 nucleotides: TGTGCCAGCAGCCAGACGACGGAAGACTATGGCTACACCTTC.

The chain combines TRBV29-1 with TRBJ2-1; D is tentatively TRBD1 or TRBD2 (5 bases each). This CDR3 has 16 residues. Germline CDR1 is SQVTM and CDR2 is ANQGSEA. The germline V and J ends were trimmed by 7 bases and 2 bases, with 21 bases remaining between them. In DNA form, the CDR3 reads TGCAGCGGGGGTACCCTCTCAGGGAGCCCCTACAATGAGCAGTTCTTC. Translation: CSGGTLSGSPYNEQFF.

The rearrangement uses TRBV27 and TRBJ2-7; 8 positions match TRBD2. The CDR3 has 16 residues. CDR1 and CDR2 (germline): MNHEY, SMNVEV (reference sequence). V was clipped by 3 bases and J by 2 bases; unmatched bases: 9. CDR3 sequence reads: CASSFMGTSGPYEQYF. In nucleotides, the CDR3 is TGTGCCAGCAGTTTCATGGGCACTAGCGGACCCTACGAGCAGTACTTC.

The chain is built from TRBV7-9 and TRBJ1-4; D call uncertain. CDR3 length: 17 amino acids. Germline-derived CDR1 and CDR2 are SEHNR and FQNEAQ (reference sequence). The V and J ends lost 4 bases and 8 bases respectively, with 23 bases between them. CDR3 region: CASSSGIPKPSGEKLFF. The CDR3 region has the DNA TGTGCCAGCAGCTCCGGCATCCCGAAACCCAGTGGCGAAAAACTGTTTTTT.

This clonotype was seen only a few times. The gene calls are TRBV3-1 and TRBJ2-7, with D possibly TRBD2 on 6 matching bases. This CDR3 spans 15 amino acids. Germline V lookup: CDR1 LGHDT, CDR2 YNNKEL (reference sequence). V lost 2 bases and J 4 bases, leaving 15 bases between the germline ends. The CDR3 region is CASSQQGLGGYEQYV. The CDR3 DNA reads TGTGCCAGCAGCCAACAGGGACTTGGGGGTTACGAGCAGTACGTC.

There are a few counts of this clonotype. V and J are TRBV20-1 and TRBJ1-1; tentative D call: TRBD1 (5 bases). V lost 4 bases to trimming and J lost 1 base, with 13 bases between them. The length of the CDR3 is 14 residues. The germline gives CDR1 DFQATT, CDR2 SNEGSKA (reference sequence). Here the CDR3 reads CSANRGLENTEAFF. CDR3 DNA: TGCAGTGCTAATCGGGGCCTTGAGAACACTGAAGCTTTCTTT.

This chain uses TRBV2 with TRBJ2-3; 12 nucleotides align to TRBD2. V dropped 6 bases and J dropped 6; count of bases not matched to a gene: 10. The CDR3 sequence is 16 residues long. CDR1 is SNHLY, CDR2 FYNNEI, per germline. This CDR3 reads CASRTLAGGREDTQYF. The DNA for the CDR3 is TGTGCCAGCAGGACCCTAGCGGGGGGGCGGGAGGATACGCAGTATTTT.

The chain links TRBV15 to TRBJ2-1; weak D call: TRBD1 (5 bases). CDR1 and CDR2 from the germline V gene are LNHNV and YYDKDF (reference sequence). The CDR3 consists of 14 residues. Trimming pared 1 base from V and 4 bases from J, leaving 8 bases between. The CDR3, as DNA: TGTGCCACCAGCAGAGGGGGCGAGTACAATGAGCAGTTCTTC. Translating it yields CATSRGGEYNEQFF.